The 12 T cell receptor beta chains in this list originate from one sample, sequenced in a study of blood T cell repertoires in COVID-19. Profiled with immunoSEQ multiplex PCR; TCRdb holds only in-frame clones, not every one. In the table there are 52,000 or so clones, about 83% of which are singletons. Sequencing was done on a sample of peripheral blood. Receptor source: a man between 40 and 49 years old with acute or convalescent COVID-19.

The gene calls are TRBV10-2 and TRBJ2-7; 13 nucleotides line up with TRBD2. CDR3 length: 15 amino acids. V dropped 3 bases and J dropped 11; count of bases not matched to a gene: 10. The V gene's germline CDR1 is WSHSY and CDR2 SAAADI. CDR3 DNA sequence: TGCGCCAGCAGTGAAGAACTAGCGGGGGGGCTACGGAAGTACGTC. This codes for CASSEELAGGLRKYV.

V and J are TRBV6-5 and TRBJ2-1; 11 bases agree with TRBD2. Trimming at V came to 5 bases and at J to 4 bases, leaving 1 base not matched to a gene. CDR3 length: 14 amino acids. Germline V CDR1 and CDR2: MNHEY, SVGAGI. DNA for the CDR3: TGTGCCAGCAGTAGGACTAGCGGGTACAATGAGCAGTTCTTC. Translated: CASSRTSGYNEQFF.

V gene TRBV5-1 combines with J gene TRBJ2-7; 10 nucleotides agree with TRBD2. CDR1 and CDR2 from the germline V gene are SGHRS and YFSETQ. CDR3 length equals 15 residues. The V segment lost 1 base and the J segment 6 bases; nucleotides outside the gene matches: 7. The CDR3 region is CASSLRLAGDGEQYF. Written as DNA, the CDR3 is TGCGCCAGCAGCTTGAGGCTAGCGGGAGACGGCGAGCAGTACTTC.

This clone was counted once. The chain carries TRBV7-2 and TRBJ1-5, with 8 positions matching TRBD1. Trimming cost V 3 bases and J 6 bases; bases outside gene matches: 10. Germline V CDR1 and CDR2: SGHTA, FQGNSA. The CDR3 extends over 16 amino acids. In DNA form, the CDR3 reads TGTGCCAGCAGCTTCGCCGGGACAGGCCTCGGTCAGCCCCAGCATTTT. Translating gives CASSFAGTGLGQPQHF.

CDR3 sequence (DNA): TGTGCCAGCAGCCCAGGGGGTTCAGGGAATTCACCCCTCCACTTT. Translated: CASSPGGSGNSPLHF. The chain combines TRBV3-1 (or the pseudogene TRBV3-2) with TRBJ1-6; 7 bases match TRBD1. V dropped 4 bases and J dropped 7; count of bases not matched to a gene: 7. The V gene's germline CDR1 is LGHDT and CDR2 YNNKEL (reference sequence). The CDR3 is 15 amino acids.

The chain uses TRBV5-5 and TRBJ2-7; maybe TRBD2 (7 bases). Germline CDR1 and CDR2: SGHKS and YYEKEE (reference sequence). This CDR3 is built from 14 residues. Trimming stripped 0 bases from V and 6 bases from J, with 13 bases between. CDR3 coding DNA: TGTGCCAGCAGCTTGGCCGAGGGGGGGCTCGAGCAGTACGTC. The encoded protein is CASSLAEGGLEQYV.

This chain uses TRBV11-3 with TRBJ2-1; maybe TRBD2 (6 bases). The V gene lost 4 bases and the J gene lost 3 bases, with 13 bases spanning the gap. This CDR3 spans 15 amino acids. Germline CDR1 is SGHNT and CDR2 is YENEEA. DNA for the CDR3: TGTGCCAGCAGCTCCTATAGCGGAAACTACAATGAGCAGTTCTTC. Translating it yields CASSSYSGNYNEQFF.

The rearrangement links TRBV10-1 to TRBJ2-3; perhaps TRBD2 as D (6 bases). Germline V lookup: CDR1 WNHNN, CDR2 SYGVQD (reference sequence). Trimming took 8 bases from V and 6 from J, leaving 15 bases between them. The CDR3 length is 13 residues. The CDR3 region is CASSFSGRDTQYF. The CDR3 nucleotides are TGCGCCAGCTCCTTTAGCGGTCGGGATACGCAGTATTTT.

This chain links TRBV24-1 with TRBJ2-2; 13 nucleotides match TRBD2. V was pared by 4 bases and J by 6 bases, with 4 bases of the junction left unmatched. The CDR3 totals 16 residues. The germline CDR1 and CDR2 sequences are KGHDR and SFDVKD. The DNA of the CDR3 is TGTGCCACCAGTGAATGGACTAGCGGGAGCGCCGGGGAGCTGTTTTTT. This sequence encodes CATSEWTSGSAGELFF.

The chain recombines TRBV5-6 with TRBJ1-1, with a weak D call TRBD1 (6 bases). Trimming pared 2 bases from V and 3 bases from J, leaving 8 bases between. Germline loops: CDR1 SGHDT, CDR2 YYEEEE. This CDR3 has 13 residues. In DNA, the CDR3 is TGTGCCAGCAGCTTACAGGGTTACACTGAAGCTTTCTTT. This encodes CASSLQGYTEAFF. Together with reference TRBV5-6 and TRBJ1-1, the CDR3 gives the full variable domain: DAGVTQSPTHLIKTRGQQVTLRCSPKSGHDTVSWYQQALGQGPQFIFQYYEEEERQRGNFPDRFSGHQFPNYSSELNVNALLLGDSALYLCASSLQGYTEAFFGQGTRLTVV.

The chain carries TRBV30 and TRBJ1-4; the D gene is possibly TRBD1 (6 bases). Germline V gene data show CDR1 as GTSNPN and CDR2 as SVGIG (reference sequence). The CDR3 covers 17 residues. Deletions cut 3 bases from V and 10 bases from J, with 27 bases between. This CDR3 reads CAWSHPTGTGPLGKLFF. CDR3 sequence (DNA): TGTGCCTGGAGCCACCCTACAGGGACCGGGCCTCTGGGAAAACTGTTTTTT.

This clone was detected only once. This chain links TRBV7-9 with TRBJ2-2; a weak D match, TRBD1 (6 bases). Looked up from germline, CDR1 is SEHNR and CDR2 is FQNEAQ (reference sequence). Trimming pared 3 bases from V and 2 bases from J, leaving 10 bases between. The CDR3 sequence is 15 residues long. CDR3 coding DNA: TGTGCCAGCAGCTTTACAGGGCCCAACACCGGGGAGCTGTTTTTT. This codes for CASSFTGPNTGELFF. The entire variable domain, with the rest obtained from reference TRBV7-9 and TRBJ2-2, is as follows: DTGVSQNPRHKITKRGQNVTFRCDPISEHNRLYWYRQTLGQGPEFLTYFQNEAQLEKSRLLSDRFSAERPKGSFSTLEIQRTEQGDSAMYLCASSFTGPNTGELFFGEGSRLTVL.